The 25 T cell receptor beta chains given below trace back to one sample, sequenced in a study of shared clonotypes between healthy human individuals (dated by TCRdb to 2020 to 2021). The library was prepared using the immunoSEQ multiplex PCR assay. The table comes from immuneACCESS by way of TCRdb, which keeps in-frame sequences with V and J called. Part of the clones is missing from these tables; in studies checked, under half for an unresolved V gene and the rest for unknown reasons. The sample table holds a few million clones, of which about 92% were seen once. Roughly 0.36% of the sample goes to the ten largest clones. Sequenced input: naive CD4+ T cells from PBMCs. In the paper's terms, the cell subset or site label means: CD45RA+ positively selected. These receptors were obtained from a man between 18 and 29 years old in good health. Some clones in this sample may be carry-over from other donors' samples.

This clone has only a few counts. J is TRBJ1-1 and V is TRBV28, with D perhaps matching TRBD1 (5 bases). This CDR3 spans 14 amino acids. Trimming stripped 5 bases from V and 4 bases from J, with 14 bases between. The germline gives CDR1 MDHEN, CDR2 SYDVKM. CDR3 loop: CASSTWGVGTEAFF. The CDR3 nucleotides read TGTGCCAGCAGTACCTGGGGGGTGGGCACTGAAGCTTTCTTT.

V is TRBV28 and J is TRBJ1-2, with 8 bases lining up with TRBD1. This CDR3 comprises 17 residues. V was clipped by 6 bases and J by 3 bases; unmatched bases: 15. Germline CDR1 reads MDHEN; CDR2 reads SYDVKM. For the CDR3, the DNA is TGTGCCAGCAGATCCACGCCGGGGGACAGGATGTACTATGGCTACACCTTC. Translated, it gives CASRSTPGDRMYYGYTF.

The genes are TRBV5-1 and TRBJ2-2; D ambiguous. With 9 bases removed from V and 0 bases from J, the gap between germline ends came to 21 bases. CDR1 is SGHRS, CDR2 YFSETQ, per germline. This CDR3 spans 17 amino acids. Written as DNA, the CDR3 is TGCGCCACCGCGCCCCGCAGCCCCGTCGCGAACACCGGGGAGCTGTTTTTT. Residues: CATAPRSPVANTGELFF.

The V and J genes are TRBV6-1 and TRBJ2-1, with unresolved D. Trimming stripped 3 bases from V and 7 bases from J, with 10 bases between. The length of the CDR3 is 13 residues. Germline V gene lookup returns CDR1 MNHNS and CDR2 SASEGT. CDR3 amino acids: CASSDGQRNEQFF. CDR3 DNA sequence: TGTGCCAGCAGTGATGGGCAGCGTAATGAGCAGTTCTTC.

Turning to this clone: Within the sample, other DNA sequences also encode this same CDR3. The CDR3 DNA is TGTGCCAGCTCACCAGGGGCGGGTCCCTACGAGCAGTACTTC. Protein sequence: CASSPGAGPYEQYF. The chain employs TRBV18 and TRBJ2-7; D tentatively reads TRBD1 or TRBD2 (5 bases each). The V end lost 2 bases, the J end lost 2 bases, and 10 bases lay between the germline ends. Germline V lookup: CDR1 KGHSH, CDR2 LQKENI. This CDR3 is built from 14 residues.

The chain combines TRBV28 with TRBJ1-1; no clear D. V was clipped by 6 bases and J by 7 bases, with 15 bases between them. This CDR3 contains 13 residues. CDR1 MDHEN and CDR2 SYDVKM come from the germline V gene. CDR3 sequence (DNA): TGTGCCAGCAGGGAAACGCAGCGGGTTGAAGCTTTCTTT. It specifies CASRETQRVEAFF.

The chain has TRBV19 and TRBJ2-5; 9 bases match TRBD2. This CDR3 contains 15 residues. The junction had 8 bases not matched to a gene; V was cut back by 4 bases and J by 5 bases. Germline loops: CDR1 LNHDA, CDR2 SQIVND (reference sequence). The CDR3, as DNA: TGTGCCAGTAGTAGGTATAGCGGGAGCCCTGAGACCCAGTACTTC. Translated, it gives CASSRYSGSPETQYF.

This rearrangement joins TRBV7-3 to TRBJ2-2, with TRBD2 identical over 7 bases. The V and J ends lost 2 bases and 6 bases, in that order; junction bases with no gene match: 6. This CDR3 region has 15 residues. Germline-derived CDR1 and CDR2 are SGHTA and FQGTGA. The CDR3 reads CASSLQPREAGELFF. The CDR3 nucleotides are TGTGCCAGCAGCTTACAGCCACGGGAGGCCGGGGAGCTGTTTTTT. Looking up the rest from reference TRBV7-3 and TRBJ2-2 gives the full variable domain: GAGVSQTPSNKVTEKGKYVELRCDPISGHTALYWYRQSLGQGPEFLIYFQGTGAADDSGLPNDRFFAVRPEGSVSTLKIQRTERGDSAVYLCASSLQPREAGELFFGEGSRLTVL.

The chain employs TRBV10-3 and TRBJ2-3; a weak D match, TRBD1 (6 bases). CDR1 and CDR2 from the germline V gene are ENHRY and SYGVKD. The CDR3 runs to 16 residues. Trimming stripped 4 bases from V and 4 bases from J, with 18 bases between. Here the CDR3 reads CAISASTGVMADTQYF. As DNA, the CDR3 is TGTGCCATCAGTGCGTCGACAGGCGTGATGGCAGATACGCAGTATTTT.

The J gene is TRBJ2-3, the V gene TRBV5-1, with D maybe TRBD2 (5 bases). The CDR3 length is 16 residues. The germline V gene encodes CDR1 SGHRS and CDR2 YFSETQ. Between the trimmed V and J ends, which lost 1 base and 0 bases, there was a span of 12 bases. CDR3 bases: TGCGCCAGCAGCTTGCTGAGCGGAGCTAGCACAGATACGCAGTATTTT. Translating it yields CASSLLSGASTDTQYF.

The chain recombines TRBV28 with TRBJ2-3, with D unclear. Germline values: CDR1 MDHEN, CDR2 SYDVKM. The CDR3 is 14 amino acids. V lost 2 bases and J 2 bases, leaving 8 bases between the germline ends. CDR3 sequence (DNA): TGTGCCAGCAGTTTAGGGCTGATCACAGATACGCAGTATTTT. Translation: CASSLGLITDTQYF. Full variable domain (missing parts from reference TRBV28 and TRBJ2-3): DVKVTQSSRYLVKRTGEKVFLECVQDMDHENMFWYRQDPGLGLRLIYFSYDVKMKEKGDIPEGYSVSREKKERFSLILESASTNQTSMYLCASSLGLITDTQYFGPGTRLTVL.

This chain uses TRBV7-2 with TRBJ1-2; 7 bases map to TRBD1. The CDR3 extends over 15 amino acids. The germline V gene encodes CDR1 SGHTA and CDR2 FQGNSA. V lost 4 bases and J lost 7; bases outside the gene matches: 12. The CDR3 loop reads CASSSNRGGGGGYTF. In DNA form, the CDR3 reads TGTGCCAGCAGCTCCAACCGAGGGGGCGGCGGTGGCTACACCTTC.

V usage is TRBV5-1 and J usage is TRBJ2-1; D is perhaps TRBD2 (6 bases). This CDR3 is 15 amino acids long. Per germline, CDR1 SGHRS and CDR2 YFSETQ. The germline V and J ends were trimmed by 4 bases and 7 bases, with 18 bases remaining between them. The CDR3 region has the DNA TGCGCCAGCAGCATCGGACTAAGACGTCGGAATGAGCAGTTCTTC. It specifies CASSIGLRRRNEQFF.

This sequence joins TRBV7-3 and TRBJ2-1; 15 nucleotides align to TRBD2. CDR1 SGHTA and CDR2 FQGTGA come from the germline V gene. This CDR3 has 15 residues. V was pared by 6 bases and J by 8 bases, with 5 bases of the junction left unmatched. In DNA form, the CDR3 reads TGTGCCAGCAGTAGCGGACTAGCGGGAGGGCATGAGCAGTTCTTC. The encoded protein is CASSSGLAGGHEQFF.

The chain has TRBV28 and TRBJ1-2; TRBD1 might be the D (5 bases). The CDR3 runs 14 residues. V was shortened by 1 base and J by 13 bases, with 19 bases between the two germline ends. The germline CDR1 and CDR2 sequences are MDHEN and SYDVKM. The CDR3 loop reads CASSLSGVGPQGTF. The CDR3 coding sequence is TGTGCCAGCAGTTTATCGGGGGTGGGACCGCAGGGCACCTTC.

The chain recombines TRBV9 with TRBJ2-5, with 9 bases aligning to TRBD1. The CDR3 extends over 15 amino acids. The V gene end was trimmed by 5 bases and the J gene end by 5 bases; junction bases not matched to a gene: 10. The germline V gene has CDR1 SGDLS and CDR2 YYNGEE. CDR3 loop: CASSVDRGGVETQYF. The CDR3, as DNA: TGTGCCAGCAGTGTGGACAGGGGAGGTGTGGAGACCCAGTACTTC.

The gene calls are TRBV23-1 and TRBJ2-7, with D unclear. TRBV23-1 is known as an ORF, though its function is uncertain. The CDR3 contains 14 residues. The V gene lost 4 bases and the J gene lost 2 bases, with 12 bases spanning the gap. The CDR3 spells CASSRKSRPYEQYF. The CDR3 DNA sequence: TGCGCCAGCAGTCGCAAATCTCGGCCCTACGAGCAGTACTTC.

The CDR3 DNA reads as TGTGCCAGCAGCCTTGGACTCCTCGGGGAGCTGTTTTTT. This codes for CASSLGLLGELFF. The chain combines TRBV14 with TRBJ2-2; maybe TRBD2 (5 bases). The V end was cut by 4 bases, the J end by 7 bases, with 10 bases between. The CDR3 has 13 amino acids. Per germline, CDR1 SGHDN and CDR2 FVKESK.

The chain uses TRBV18 and TRBJ2-2; TRBD1 agrees at 8 bases. CDR3 length: 16 residues. CDR1 KGHSH and CDR2 LQKENI come from the germline V gene. V was pared by 0 bases and J by 7 bases, with 7 bases of the junction left unmatched. CDR3 loop: CASSPPKDRVVGELFF. The CDR3 DNA reads as TGTGCCAGCTCACCACCAAAGGACAGGGTTGTCGGGGAGCTGTTTTTT.

The chain has TRBV27 and TRBJ2-7; 8 positions match TRBD1. Germline V gene data show CDR1 as MNHEY and CDR2 as SMNVEV (reference sequence). V lost 6 bases, J lost 3 bases, and 10 bases stayed unmatched. The CDR3 loop spans 15 amino acids. The CDR3 reads CASSFSRTGFYEQYF. Here the CDR3 DNA reads TGTGCCAGCAGCTTTTCTAGGACAGGGTTCTACGAGCAGTACTTC.

The chain combines TRBV4-1 with TRBJ2-3, with D unclear. Germline-derived CDR1 and CDR2 are MGHRA and YSYEKL. CDR3 length: 16 residues. V was pared by 1 base and J by 3 bases, with 14 bases between. The CDR3 loop reads CASSQVPVGLTDTQYF. DNA of the CDR3: TGCGCCAGCAGCCAAGTCCCCGTTGGGTTAACAGATACGCAGTATTTT.

The chain is built from TRBV2 and TRBJ2-1, with D perhaps TRBD1 (6 bases). Germline values: CDR1 SNHLY, CDR2 FYNNEI. The CDR3 has 16 amino acids. The V gene lost 7 bases and the J gene lost 1 base, with 17 bases spanning the gap. The CDR3 bases are TGTGCCAGCACCAAAGAAGGGGGAAAATCCTACAATGAGCAGTTCTTC. Its protein is CASTKEGGKSYNEQFF.

The chain uses TRBV18 and TRBJ2-7, with no clear D. CDR1 and CDR2 from the germline V gene are KGHSH and LQKENI. Trimming pared 2 bases from V and 6 bases from J, leaving 11 bases between. The CDR3 loop spans 13 amino acids. CDR3 DNA: TGTGCCAGCTCACCAACGGATGGGCGCGAGCAGTACTTC. It is translated as CASSPTDGREQYF.

The chain joins TRBV9 to TRBJ1-4; no clear D gene. The CDR3 consists of 15 residues. Germline CDR1 SGDLS, CDR2 YYNGEE. The germline V and J ends were trimmed by 4 bases and 3 bases, with 13 bases remaining between them. DNA of the CDR3: TGTGCCAGCAGCTCCGACTTTATGGCTAATGAAAAACTGTTTTTT. Translating it yields CASSSDFMANEKLFF.

V usage is TRBV29-1 and J usage is TRBJ1-1; D might be TRBD1 (6 bases). Germline CDR1 and CDR2: SQVTM and ANQGSEA. This CDR3 is 13 amino acids long. Between the trimmed V and J ends, which lost 7 bases and 4 bases, there was a span of 16 bases. The CDR3: CSARGGQLTEAFF. The DNA of the CDR3 is TGCAGCGCCCGGGGGGGGCAACTCACTGAAGCTTTCTTT.